The 30 T cell receptor beta chains given below trace back to one sample, sequenced in a study of cytomegalovirus exposure and HLA in healthy donors. 60 Vbeta and 13 Jbeta primers were used in PCR. The table came from immunoSEQ multiplex PCR; TCRdb's copy has only in-frame clones and leaves some out. The sample consists of 250,000 to 350,000 clones, about nine tenths of them appearing once. Input material: PBMCs. The origin of the receptors is a man in his forties in good health and CMV-seropositive.

The rearrangement links TRBV28 to TRBJ2-1, with TRBD2 matching over 11 bases. This CDR3 has 15 amino acids. The V and J ends lost 3 bases and 7 bases, in that order; junction bases with no gene match: 5. CDR1 and CDR2 (germline): MDHEN, SYDVKM. The CDR3 DNA is TGTGCCAGCAGTTTTGTCCTAGCGGGAGGTAATGAGCAGTTCTTC. It encodes CASSFVLAGGNEQFF.

The chain links TRBV6-1 to TRBJ2-3; 14 bases match TRBD2. V lost 8 bases to trimming and J lost 6 bases; unmatched junction nucleotides: 7. The CDR3 runs to 15 residues. Looked up from germline, CDR1 is MNHNS and CDR2 is SASEGT. The DNA for the CDR3 is TGTGCCAGCCCTGGACTAGCGGGAGGATATGATACGCAGTATTTT. Translating gives CASPGLAGGYDTQYF.

This sequence joins TRBV7-8 and TRBJ2-7, with 8 bases fitting TRBD1. V gave up 2 bases and J gave up 1 base; unmatched junction bases: 7. The CDR3 runs to 16 residues. Germline V gives CDR1 SGHVS, CDR2 FQNEAQ. The CDR3 sequence: CASSLQIQGASYEQYF. The CDR3 DNA follows: TGTGCCAGCAGCTTACAAATCCAGGGGGCATCCTACGAGCAGTACTTC.

The CDR3 coding sequence is TGTGCCAGCAGTTTACCTCGACAGGGCCTAGCTAACTATGGCTACACCTTC. This sequence encodes CASSLPRQGLANYGYTF. This chain connects TRBV28 to TRBJ1-2; 7 bases align to TRBD1. This CDR3 region has 17 residues. Germline V lookup: CDR1 MDHEN, CDR2 SYDVKM. V trimming: 2 bases; J trimming: 0 bases; junction bases outside the gene matches: 9.

The rearrangement links TRBV6-6 to TRBJ2-5; D perhaps matches TRBD2 (6 bases). V lost 2 bases, J lost 5 bases, and 12 bases lay in between. CDR1 and CDR2 (germline): MNHNY, SVGAGI (reference sequence). The length of the CDR3 is 14 residues. CDR3 loop: CASSYVEGGETQYF. The CDR3 DNA is TGTGCCAGCAGTTACGTCGAGGGAGGTGAGACCCAGTACTTC.

This chain connects TRBV6-5 to TRBJ1-2, with TRBD1 matching 7 bases. This CDR3 has 15 residues. The trim removed 6 bases at V and 0 bases at J, leaving 7 bases unmatched. The germline V gene encodes CDR1 MNHEY and CDR2 SVGAGI. This CDR3 reads CASSRTGYANYGYTF. CDR3 DNA: TGTGCCAGCAGCCGGACAGGCTACGCTAACTATGGCTACACCTTC.

The chain is built from TRBV11-3 and TRBJ2-2; the match to TRBD2 covers 10 bases. Looked up from germline, CDR1 is SGHNT and CDR2 is YENEEA. The V gene end was trimmed by 1 base and the J gene end by 0 bases; junction bases not matched to a gene: 11. This CDR3 is built from 20 residues. DNA for the CDR3: TGTGCCAGCAGCTTAGCTGGGACAACAACTAGCGGGACGAACACCGGGGAGCTGTTTTTT. Its translation is CASSLAGTTTSGTNTGELFF.

This chain connects TRBV14 to TRBJ1-1; D is perhaps TRBD1 (5 bases). V was shortened by 2 bases and J by 0 bases, with 19 bases between the two germline ends. Germline CDR1 reads SGHDN; CDR2 reads FVKESK. The CDR3 is 18 amino acids. Written as DNA, the CDR3 is TGTGCCAGCAGCCAAATGTTGGGGACTAAGGATTTGAACACTGAAGCTTTCTTT. This gives the protein CASSQMLGTKDLNTEAFF.

This chain joins TRBV7-2 and TRBJ1-4; D gene ambiguous. The CDR3 covers 16 residues. Germline values: CDR1 SGHTA, CDR2 FQGNSA. V was pared by 2 bases and J by 0 bases, with 10 bases between. The CDR3 here is CASSLLVAPTNEKLFF. The CDR3 DNA reads as TGTGCCAGCAGCTTATTAGTTGCACCAACTAATGAAAAACTGTTTTTT.

The genes are TRBV13 and TRBJ2-1, with D possibly being TRBD2 (5 bases). V dropped 4 bases and J dropped 7 bases, with 20 bases sitting between them. Germline values: CDR1 PRHDT, CDR2 FYEKMQ (reference sequence). This CDR3 region has 16 residues. This CDR3 is CASSSEFAGSGNEQFF. CDR3 nucleotide sequence: TGTGCCAGCAGCTCAGAATTTGCGGGCAGTGGGAATGAGCAGTTCTTC.

The chain recombines TRBV7-9 with TRBJ2-5; TRBD2 agrees at 14 bases. This CDR3 is built from 17 residues. Germline V lookup: CDR1 SEHNR, CDR2 FQNEAQ (reference sequence). Losses at the gene ends were 5 bases for V and 5 bases for J; bases not matched to a gene: 10. In DNA form, the CDR3 reads TGTGCCAGCAGCCTTGGGACTAGCGGGAGAATGATGGAGACCCAGTACTTC. It yields the protein CASSLGTSGRMMETQYF.

A few counts support this clone. This rearrangement joins TRBV28 to TRBJ2-7; tentative D call: TRBD1 (7 bases). CDR1 is MDHEN and CDR2 is SYDVKM in the germline V gene. V dropped 5 bases and J dropped 4 bases, with 18 bases sitting between them. There are 15 residues in the CDR3. The CDR3 region has the DNA TGTGCCAGCAGTCACCAGGGCAGGGGGGTTTACGAGCAGTACTTC. Translating gives CASSHQGRGVYEQYF.

V and J are TRBV7-8 and TRBJ2-3, with 9 bases identical to TRBD2. The CDR3 length is 17 residues. Germline V gene sequence: CDR1 SGHVS, CDR2 FQNEAQ. The V and J ends lost 1 base and 0 bases, in that order; junction bases with no gene match: 5. CDR3 sequence reads: CASSLVASGESTDTQYF. DNA for the CDR3: TGTGCCAGCAGCTTAGTCGCTAGCGGGGAGAGCACAGATACGCAGTATTTT.

The table lists this clone with a count of one. J is TRBJ2-2 and V is TRBV19; 10 bases map to TRBD2. Germline lookup yields CDR1 LNHDA and CDR2 SQIVND (reference sequence). The CDR3 contains 16 residues. The V segment lost 4 bases and the J segment 6 bases; nucleotides outside the gene matches: 8. The CDR3, as DNA: TGTGCCAGTAGTAGGGTAGCGGGAGGTGTCGCCGGGGAGCTGTTTTTT. Translated, it gives CASSRVAGGVAGELFF.

The rearrangement joins TRBV6-9 to TRBJ2-1, with no clear D. CDR3 length equals 19 residues. Germline V gene lookup returns CDR1 MNHGY and CDR2 SVAAGI. CDR3: CVFSSRRRHTIAAHNEQFF. CDR3 bases: TGTGTTTTTTCAAGCAGAAGACGGCATACGATAGCTGCCCACAATGAGCAGTTCTTC.

The chain employs TRBV29-1 and TRBJ1-2, with D perhaps TRBD1 (5 bases). The CDR3 totals 13 residues. CDR1 and CDR2 from the germline V gene are SQVTM and ANQGSEA. V lost 1 base and J lost 4, with 10 bases in between. CDR3 nucleotides: TGCAGCGTTGAAGCTGCAGGGCCCTATGGCTACACCTTC. It encodes CSVEAAGPYGYTF.

This rearrangement joins TRBV9 to TRBJ2-1, with 8 bases fitting TRBD2. The CDR3 sequence is 15 residues long. CDR1 and CDR2 from the germline V gene are SGDLS and YYNGEE. V gave up 3 bases and J gave up 5 bases; unmatched junction bases: 7. CDR3 loop: CASSAERESDNEQFF. For the CDR3, the DNA is TGTGCCAGCAGCGCCGAGCGGGAGTCTGACAATGAGCAGTTCTTC.

J is TRBJ1-1 and V is TRBV10-3, with a weak D call TRBD1 (5 bases). Per the germline V gene, CDR1 is ENHRY and CDR2 is SYGVKD. Trimming left V 3 bases short and J 1 base short, with 6 bases between. The CDR3 consists of 13 residues. CDR3 DNA: TGTGCCATCAGTGAAAGGGGGAACACTGAAGCTTTCTTT. The encoded protein is CAISERGNTEAFF.

Of note for this clone: Germline and junction disagree at one end, which may indicate a read error. The gene calls are TRBV7-9 and TRBJ2-7; 12 bases align to TRBD2. The CDR3 extends over 16 amino acids. Germline V gene data show CDR1 as SEHNR and CDR2 as FQNEAQ (reference sequence). This chain's CDR3 is CSSSGGLAGWTYEQYF. DNA for the CDR3: TGTTCCAGCAGCGGGGGACTAGCGGGCTGGACCTACGAGCAGTACTTC.

The chain has TRBV30 and TRBJ1-1; weak D call: TRBD1 (6 bases). The CDR3 runs to 14 residues. Between the trimmed V and J ends, which lost 2 bases and 0 bases, there was a span of 10 bases. The germline gives CDR1 GTSNPN, CDR2 SVGIG (reference sequence). CDR3 coding DNA: TGTGCCTGGAGTCCCCACAGGGTGAACACTGAAGCTTTCTTT. Its translation: CAWSPHRVNTEAFF. The full variable domain, completed using reference TRBV30 and TRBJ1-1, is SQTIHQWPATLVQPVGSPLSLECTVEGTSNPNLYWYRQAAGRGLQLLFYSVGIGQISSEVPQNLSASRPQDRQFILSSKKLLLSDSGFYLCAWSPHRVNTEAFFGQGTRLTVV.

This chain links TRBV7-2 with TRBJ2-4; TRBD2 aligns across 9 bases. Trimming at V came to 1 base and at J to 1 base, leaving 2 bases not matched to a gene. The CDR3 has 16 residues. Germline loops: CDR1 SGHTA, CDR2 FQGNSA. This CDR3 is CASSLGSGSAKNIQYF. In DNA form, the CDR3 reads TGTGCCAGCAGCTTAGGTAGCGGGAGTGCCAAAAACATTCAGTACTTC.

The genes are TRBV2 and TRBJ2-7; D perhaps matches TRBD1 (7 bases). The CDR3 runs to 14 residues. Trimming removed 2 bases from V and 2 bases from J, with 10 bases in between. Germline V lookup: CDR1 SNHLY, CDR2 FYNNEI. CDR3 nucleotide sequence: TGTGCCAGCAGTGAACAGGGGGGCACCTACGAGCAGTACTTC. Protein sequence: CASSEQGGTYEQYF.

The rearrangement uses TRBV28 and TRBJ2-5; D unclear. There are 12 residues in the CDR3. Germline assignment: CDR1 MDHEN and CDR2 SYDVKM. Between the trimmed V and J ends, which lost 2 bases and 4 bases, there was a span of 5 bases. CDR3 amino acids: CASSLVRETQYF. The CDR3 DNA sequence: TGTGCCAGCAGTTTAGTTCGAGAGACCCAGTACTTC.

J is TRBJ1-5 and V is TRBV2, with a possible D match to TRBD1 (6 bases). The CDR3 runs 14 residues. CDR1 is SNHLY, CDR2 FYNNEI, per germline. Trimming pared 5 bases from V and 7 bases from J, leaving 15 bases between. Here the CDR3 reads CASSSRQVNQPQHF. Here the CDR3 DNA reads TGTGCCAGCAGTTCACGACAGGTCAACCAGCCCCAGCATTTT.

About this clone: A read error may account for a junction end that differs from germline. The chain carries TRBV7-7 and TRBJ2-3; the match to TRBD2 covers 7 bases. Germline V gene data show CDR1 as SSHAT and CDR2 as FNYEAQ (reference sequence). This CDR3 is built from 15 residues. The chain's CDR3 is CASSFREASTDTQYF. DNA of the CDR3: TGTGCTAGCAGCTTTCGGGAGGCTAGCACAGATACGCAGTATTTT.

The chain joins TRBV9 to TRBJ2-3; tentatively, D is TRBD1 (6 bases). The CDR3 loop spans 17 amino acids. Trimming took 0 bases from V and 0 from J, leaving 14 bases between them. Looked up from germline, CDR1 is SGDLS and CDR2 is YYNGEE. The CDR3 DNA sequence: TGTGCCAGCAGCGTAGCGCAGGGGCCATACAGCACAGATACGCAGTATTTT. Protein product: CASSVAQGPYSTDTQYF.

J is TRBJ2-1 and V is TRBV4-3; D is uncertain. The CDR3 extends over 16 amino acids. CDR1 LGHNA and CDR2 YSLEER come from the germline V gene. Trimming removed 0 bases at V and 0 bases at J, with 9 bases between. The CDR3 is CASSQEQLNSYNEQFF. In DNA form, the CDR3 reads TGCGCCAGCAGCCAAGAACAACTAAACTCCTACAATGAGCAGTTCTTC.

The CDR3 DNA sequence: TGCGCCAGCAGCCAAGATCGACAGCGTCGCGAGCAGTACTTC. This translates into CASSQDRQRREQYF. The chain combines TRBV4-3 with TRBJ2-7; D might be TRBD1 (5 bases). The V end lost 0 bases, the J end lost 6 bases, and 12 bases lay between the germline ends. There are 14 residues in the CDR3. The germline CDR1 and CDR2 sequences are LGHNA and YSLEER.

The chain combines TRBV7-8 with TRBJ2-7, with TRBD2 matching over 11 bases. There are 15 residues in the CDR3. CDR1 and CDR2 from the germline V gene are SGHVS and FQNEAQ. J was trimmed by 6 bases and V by 5 bases; bases with no gene match: 9. The CDR3, as DNA: TGTGCCAGCAGCACCACCGGGACTAGCGGATCCGAGCAGTACTTC. Translating gives CASSTTGTSGSEQYF.

The rearrangement uses TRBV28 and TRBJ2-7, with 7 bases matching TRBD1. Per germline, CDR1 MDHEN and CDR2 SYDVKM. The CDR3 is 19 residues long. Germline trimming cut 2 bases from V and 4 bases from J; bases unmatched to any gene: 20. CDR3 in DNA: TGTGCCAGCAGTTTACCCCCGACGGGGACAGAGGGACGGTTATACGAGCAGTACTTC. Its translation: CASSLPPTGTEGRLYEQYF. The complete variable domain, with remaining parts taken from reference TRBV28 and TRBJ2-7, reads DVKVTQSSRYLVKRTGEKVFLECVQDMDHENMFWYRQDPGLGLRLIYFSYDVKMKEKGDIPEGYSVSREKKERFSLILESASTNQTSMYLCASSLPPTGTEGRLYEQYFGPGTRLTVT.